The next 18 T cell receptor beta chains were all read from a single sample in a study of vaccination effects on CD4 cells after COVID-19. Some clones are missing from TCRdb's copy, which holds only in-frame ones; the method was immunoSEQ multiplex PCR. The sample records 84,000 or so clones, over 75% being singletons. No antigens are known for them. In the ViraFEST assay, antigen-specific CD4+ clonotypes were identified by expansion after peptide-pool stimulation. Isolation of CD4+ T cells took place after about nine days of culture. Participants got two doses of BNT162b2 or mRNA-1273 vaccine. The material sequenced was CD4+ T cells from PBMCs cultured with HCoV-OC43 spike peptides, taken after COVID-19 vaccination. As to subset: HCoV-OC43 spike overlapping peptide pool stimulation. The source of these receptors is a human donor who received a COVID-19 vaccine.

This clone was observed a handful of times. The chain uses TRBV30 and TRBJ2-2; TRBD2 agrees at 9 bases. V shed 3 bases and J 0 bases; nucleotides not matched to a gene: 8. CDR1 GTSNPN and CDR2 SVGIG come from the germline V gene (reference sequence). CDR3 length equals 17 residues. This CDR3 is CAWREGLALPNTGELFF. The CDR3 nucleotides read TGTGCCTGGAGGGAGGGACTAGCCCTTCCGAACACCGGGGAGCTGTTTTTT.

The CDR3 region has the DNA TGTGCCAGCAAGGGACAGATTCAAGAGACCCAGTACTTC. Translating it yields CASKGQIQETQYF. The chain links TRBV2 to TRBJ2-5, with TRBD1 identical over 7 bases. CDR3 length equals 13 residues. Germline values: CDR1 SNHLY, CDR2 FYNNEI. After removal of 7 bases from V and 2 bases from J, the junction contained 4 bases not matched to a gene. The whole variable domain, filled in from reference TRBV2 and TRBJ2-5, reads EPEVTQTPSHQVTQMGQEVILRCVPISNHLYFYWYRQILGQKVEFLVSFYNNEISEKSEIFDDQFSVERPDGSNFTLKIRSTKLEDSAMYFCASKGQIQETQYFGPGTRLLVL.

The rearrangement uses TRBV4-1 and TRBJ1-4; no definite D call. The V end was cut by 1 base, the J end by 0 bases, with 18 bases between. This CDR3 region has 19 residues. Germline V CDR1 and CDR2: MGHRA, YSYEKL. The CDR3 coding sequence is TGCGCCAGCAGCCAAGTTGGGTGGTACGAAGATGCAACTAATGAAAAACTGTTTTTT. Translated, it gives CASSQVGWYEDATNEKLFF.

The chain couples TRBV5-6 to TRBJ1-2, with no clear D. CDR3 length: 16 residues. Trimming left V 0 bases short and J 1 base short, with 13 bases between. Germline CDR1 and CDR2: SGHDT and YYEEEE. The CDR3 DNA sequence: TGTGCCAGCAGCTTGGCCGGCGCAGTAGATAACTATGGCTACACCTTC. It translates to CASSLAGAVDNYGYTF. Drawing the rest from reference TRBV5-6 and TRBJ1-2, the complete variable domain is DAGVTQSPTHLIKTRGQQVTLRCSPKSGHDTVSWYQQALGQGPQFIFQYYEEEERQRGNFPDRFSGHQFPNYSSELNVNALLLGDSALYLCASSLAGAVDNYGYTFGSGTRLTVV.

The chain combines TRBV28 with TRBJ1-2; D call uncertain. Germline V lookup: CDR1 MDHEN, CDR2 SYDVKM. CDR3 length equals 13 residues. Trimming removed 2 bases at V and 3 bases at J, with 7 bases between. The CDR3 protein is CASSLTADYGYTF. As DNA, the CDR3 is TGTGCCAGCAGTTTAACGGCAGACTATGGCTACACCTTC.

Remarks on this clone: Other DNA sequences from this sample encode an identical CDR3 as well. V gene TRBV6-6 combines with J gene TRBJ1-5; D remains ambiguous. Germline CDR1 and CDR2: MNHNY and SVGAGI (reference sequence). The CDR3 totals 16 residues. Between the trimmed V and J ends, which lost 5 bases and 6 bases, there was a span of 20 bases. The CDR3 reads CASSPRDTWGTQPQHF. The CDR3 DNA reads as TGTGCCAGCAGTCCACGGGATACATGGGGAACTCAGCCCCAGCATTTT.

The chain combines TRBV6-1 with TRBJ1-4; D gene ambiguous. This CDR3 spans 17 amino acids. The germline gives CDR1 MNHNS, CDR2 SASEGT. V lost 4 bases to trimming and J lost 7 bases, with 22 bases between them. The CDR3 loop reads CASSVLRGGPRGEKLFF. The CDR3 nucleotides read TGTGCCAGCAGTGTTTTGAGAGGCGGACCCCGGGGTGAAAAACTGTTTTTT.

For the CDR3, the DNA is TGCGCCAGCAGCCAGAGACTAGCGGGGGGCCCTTTCGGGGAGCTGTTTTTT. It specifies CASSQRLAGGPFGELFF. V is TRBV4-3 and J is TRBJ2-2; 13 positions match TRBD2. V lost 3 bases, J lost 7 bases, and 8 bases stayed unmatched. The germline CDR1 and CDR2 sequences are LGHNA and YSLEER. This CDR3 region has 17 residues.

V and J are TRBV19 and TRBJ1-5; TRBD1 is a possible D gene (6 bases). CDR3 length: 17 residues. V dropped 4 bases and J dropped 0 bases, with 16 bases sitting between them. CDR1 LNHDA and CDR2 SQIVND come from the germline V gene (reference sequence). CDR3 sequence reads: CASSTQEGTLSNQPQHF. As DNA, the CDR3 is TGTGCCAGTAGTACCCAGGAGGGGACACTTAGCAATCAGCCCCAGCATTTT. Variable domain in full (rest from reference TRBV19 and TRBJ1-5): DGGITQSPKYLFRKEGQNVTLSCEQNLNHDAMYWYRQDPGQGLRLIYYSQIVNDFQKGDIAEGYSVSREKKESFPLTVTSAQKNPTAFYLCASSTQEGTLSNQPQHFGDGTRLSIL.

DNA for the CDR3: TGTGCCAGCAGCAGGGGGGAGGGAAACACCATATATTTT. Amino acids: CASSRGEGNTIYF. The chain recombines TRBV12-3 or TRBV12-4 with TRBJ1-3, with TRBD1 matching 7 bases. The CDR3 covers 13 residues. Germline trimming cut 6 bases from V and 4 bases from J; bases unmatched to any gene: 3.

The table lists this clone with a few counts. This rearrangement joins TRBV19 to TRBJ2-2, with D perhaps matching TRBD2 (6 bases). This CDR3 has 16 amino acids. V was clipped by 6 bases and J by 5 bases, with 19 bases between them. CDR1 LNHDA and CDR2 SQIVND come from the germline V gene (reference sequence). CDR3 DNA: TGTGCCAGTAGAGACCGGGGAGGTAGTGCAACCGGGGAGCTGTTTTTT. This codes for CASRDRGGSATGELFF.

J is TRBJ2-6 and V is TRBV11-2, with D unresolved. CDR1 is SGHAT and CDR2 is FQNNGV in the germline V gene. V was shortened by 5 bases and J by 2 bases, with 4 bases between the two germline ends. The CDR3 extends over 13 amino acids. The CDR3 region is CASSETGANVLTF. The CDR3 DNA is TGTGCCAGCAGCGAGACTGGGGCCAACGTCCTGACTTTC.

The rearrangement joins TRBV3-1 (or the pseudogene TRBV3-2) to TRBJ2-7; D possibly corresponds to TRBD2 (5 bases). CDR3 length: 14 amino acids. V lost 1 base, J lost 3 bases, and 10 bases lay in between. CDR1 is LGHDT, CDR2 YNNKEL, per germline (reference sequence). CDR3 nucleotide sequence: TGTGCCAGCAGCCAAGTGAGAGGGTTCTACGAGCAGTACGTC. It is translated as CASSQVRGFYEQYV.

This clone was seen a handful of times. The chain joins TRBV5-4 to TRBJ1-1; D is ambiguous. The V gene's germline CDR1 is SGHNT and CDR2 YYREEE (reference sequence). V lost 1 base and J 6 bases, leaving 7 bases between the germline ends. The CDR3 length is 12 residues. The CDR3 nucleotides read TGTGCCAGCAGCTTGTATGGGGCTGAAGCTTTCTTT. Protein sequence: CASSLYGAEAFF. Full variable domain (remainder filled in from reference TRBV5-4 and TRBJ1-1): ETGVTQSPTHLIKTRGQQVTLRCSSQSGHNTVSWYQQALGQGPQFIFQYYREEENGRGNFPPRFSGLQFPNYSSELNVNALELDDSALYLCASSLYGAEAFFGQGTRLTVV.

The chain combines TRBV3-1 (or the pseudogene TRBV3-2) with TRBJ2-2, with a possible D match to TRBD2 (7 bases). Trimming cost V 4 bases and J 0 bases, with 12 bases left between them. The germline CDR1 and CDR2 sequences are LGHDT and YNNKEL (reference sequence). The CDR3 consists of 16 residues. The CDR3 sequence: CASSRGGRPNTGELFF. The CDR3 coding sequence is TGTGCCAGCAGCCGGGGGGGGCGACCGAACACCGGGGAGCTGTTTTTT.

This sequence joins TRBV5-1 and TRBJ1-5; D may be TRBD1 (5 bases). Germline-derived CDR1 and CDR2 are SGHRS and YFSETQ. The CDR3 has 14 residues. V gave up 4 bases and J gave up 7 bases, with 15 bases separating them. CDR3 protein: CASSPQVGGQPQHF. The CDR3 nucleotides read TGCGCCAGCAGCCCCCAGGTGGGGGGGCAGCCCCAGCATTTT.

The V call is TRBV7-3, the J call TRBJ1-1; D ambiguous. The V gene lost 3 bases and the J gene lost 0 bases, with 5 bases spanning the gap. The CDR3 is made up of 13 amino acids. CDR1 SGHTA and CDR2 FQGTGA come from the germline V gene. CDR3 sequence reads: CASSFSVNTEAFF. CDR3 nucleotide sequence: TGTGCCAGCAGCTTTTCCGTGAACACTGAAGCTTTCTTT. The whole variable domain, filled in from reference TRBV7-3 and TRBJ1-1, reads GAGVSQTPSNKVTEKGKYVELRCDPISGHTALYWYRQSLGQGPEFLIYFQGTGAADDSGLPNDRFFAVRPEGSVSTLKIQRTERGDSAVYLCASSFSVNTEAFFGQGTRLTVV.

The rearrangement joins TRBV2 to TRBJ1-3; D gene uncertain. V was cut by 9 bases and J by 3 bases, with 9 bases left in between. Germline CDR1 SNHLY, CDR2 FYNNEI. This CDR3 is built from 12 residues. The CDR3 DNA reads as TGTGCCAGATCGGGCCTTGGAAACACCATATATTTT. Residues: CARSGLGNTIYF.